This entry concerns a single T cell receptor beta chain. The antigen it recognizes is unknown. Per-base qualities were not stored, and no clone one base away is much larger. The germline V gene (reference sequence) yields MNHEY for CDR1 and SMNVEV for CDR2. The CDR3, cysteine through phenylalanine, is 13 amino acids long. Only the CDR3 DNA is retained, 39 bases long and in frame from the first base. V is shortened by 2 bases, J by 7 bases, and the region joining them spans 11 bases. The immunoSEQ Assay was used to sequence TCR beta CDR3 regions from DNA. The authors processed their data as follows. T cell density was computed as TCR beta template counts normalized to usable DNA estimated by amplifying housekeeping genes. Richness was estimated with the preseqR package, extrapolating to 400,000 templates for PBMC samples and 120,000 templates for tissue samples. Clonality was defined as one minus Pielou's evenness. Tissue-enriched TCRs were identified by differential abundance testing using productive amino-acid clonotypes, minimum total count 5 and alpha 0.1. The Jaccard Index and the Morisita Overlap Index were used to quantify repertoire overlap between compartments. GLIPH grouped TCR beta CDR3s together with public tetramer-defined viral CDR3s, and a viral motif had to include at least three viral sequences and also show V-gene enrichment. In its TCRdb copy, this immuneACCESS table keeps in-frame sequences only and misses some clones. Where compared with another copy, unresolved V genes explain less than half of these, and the others have no known cause. V, J and clone size were drawn from that table, and D and trimming were deduced from the DNA. The sample table records roughly 24,000 clones; 81% of these occur just once. Approximately 9.6% of the sample is in the top ten clones.

The data were taken from a study of T cells in localized non-small cell lung cancer (dated by TCRdb to 2018 to 2021). As for the study more broadly: T cell repertoires of about 230 early-stage NSCLC patients were analyzed, with tumors being compared against uninvolved tumor-adjacent lungs. Of the NSCLC patients, 120 to 150 were male and around 99 were female, and the mean age was approximately 69 years. The cohort was made up of 200 to 250 treatment-naive NSCLC patients whose localized lung tumors had been resected.

What the work shows at the level of the full study, not this receptor alone: Because multi-region tumor sequencing was not performed, intratumor heterogeneity could not be ruled out. Uninvolved tumor-adjacent lung showed the highest T cell clonality, higher than tumor, which suggests more focused antigenic responses in the uninvolved tumor-adjacent lung. A median of about 50 of the top 100 tumor clones turned up in the paired uninvolved adjacent lung, and 25 to 35 of those clones also ranked among the top 100 of that same adjacent lung. Since the design was exploratory, TCR variables were selected using unadjusted p-values with no false-discovery rate correction. Longer overall survival was associated with higher T cell density in blood, whereas shorter survival was associated with higher clonality in adjacent lung.

At diagnosis, peripheral blood, uninvolved tumor-adjacent lung and tumor were collected and stored as a combination of fresh-frozen and FFPE material. Blood samples were analyzed as peripheral blood mononuclear cells for TCR repertoire profiling. This TCR derives from a man aged 35 to 69 with stage III squamous cell lung carcinoma. Sequencing was performed on peripheral blood, taken before any cancer treatment. The sequence joins TRBV27 to TRBJ1-1; there is no confident call for the D gene. The nucleotides are TGTGCCAGCAGTTTAAGCGAGAGCCTTGAAGCTTTCTTT. Translated, it gives CASSLSESLEAFF.